Sequencing of this TCR beta chain was carried out in a study of shared clonotypes between healthy human individuals. A single count supports this clone. The CDR3 has 15 residues. V lost 4 bases to trimming and J lost 5 bases; unmatched junction nucleotides: 9. CDR1 is SQVTM and CDR2 is ANQGSEA in the germline V gene. Using immunoSEQ multiplex PCR, the repertoire was profiled, and TCRdb retains in-frame clones only, with some absent. The table lists about 600,000 clones, around 97% of them singletons. The sequence was collected from a young woman in good health. This chain uses TRBV29-1 with TRBJ2-3; 10 positions agree with TRBD1. What was sequenced was naive CD4+ T cells sorted from blood. Subset here: CD45RA+ positively selected. CDR3 residues: CSVVDRGRYKDTQYF. In DNA, the CDR3 is TGCAGCGTTGTTGACAGGGGGCGTTATAAAGATACGCAGTATTTT.